The 12 T cell receptor beta chains below were found in one sample sequenced in a study of T cells after yellow fever vaccination. TCRdb reprocessed the 5' RACE reads with MiXCR, giving one entry per CDR3 protein. The sample lists some 390,000 distinct CDR3 sequences; over 15% were seen once. Sequences were derived from PBMCs, sampled before the yellow fever booster vaccination. The receptors come from a man aged 18 to 35 who received the YFV17D yellow fever vaccine.

Only a few counts were recorded for this clonotype. The V and J genes are TRBV28 and TRBJ1-6, with D possibly TRBD1 on 5 matching bases. The germline CDR1 and CDR2 sequences are MDHEN and SYDVKM. The CDR3 is made up of 14 amino acids. V was pared by 6 bases and J by 14 bases, with 20 bases between. The CDR3 loop reads CASSPGSSNLALHF. The CDR3, as DNA: TGTGCCAGCAGCCCAGGGTCCTCAAATTTGGCCCTCCACTTT.

There are many counts of this clonotype. This chain joins TRBV3-1 and TRBJ1-1; 11 bases map to TRBD1. The CDR3 runs to 16 residues. Germline values: CDR1 LGHDT, CDR2 YNNKEL (reference sequence). J lost 0 bases, V lost 4 bases, and 4 bases had no gene match. In DNA, the CDR3 is TGTGCCAGCAGCCGGGGACAGGGGGGAATGAACACTGAAGCTTTCTTT. Amino acids: CASSRGQGGMNTEAFF.

The gene calls are TRBV5-1 and TRBJ2-7, with D tentatively TRBD2 (6 bases). Germline CDR1 reads SGHRS; CDR2 reads YFSETQ. The CDR3 is 14 residues long. V was cut by 4 bases and J by 7 bases, with 18 bases left in between. DNA for the CDR3: TGCGCCAGCAGCCCCCGGGACTTCGCGACTGAGCAGTACGTC. This translates into CASSPRDFATEQYV.

This clonotype occurred a few times. CDR3 protein: CASSLAGGGREEQYF. DNA for the CDR3: TGTGCCAGCAGCTTAGCGGGGGGAGGGAGGGAAGAGCAGTACTTC. The J gene is TRBJ2-7, the V gene TRBV7-6; 7 positions agree with TRBD2. CDR1 and CDR2 from the germline V gene are SGHVS and FNYEAQ. V dropped 0 bases and J dropped 7; count of bases not matched to a gene: 9. The CDR3 extends over 15 amino acids. The complete variable domain, with remaining parts taken from reference TRBV7-6 and TRBJ2-7, reads GAGVSQSPRYKVTKRGQDVALRCDPISGHVSLYWYRQALGQGPEFLTYFNYEAQQDKSGLPNDRFSAERPEGSISTLTIQRTEQRDSAMYRCASSLAGGGREEQYFGPGTRLTVT.

This clonotype was seen only a few times. This chain links TRBV19 with TRBJ2-2; D unclear. Trimming cost V 5 bases and J 2 bases, with 12 bases left between them. The CDR3 loop spans 15 amino acids. Germline CDR1 is LNHDA and CDR2 is SQIVND (reference sequence). CDR3 coding DNA: TGTGCCAGTAGTTCCCGGATGAGAAACACCGGGGAGCTGTTTTTT. Amino acid sequence: CASSSRMRNTGELFF.

Only a few counts were recorded for this clonotype. J is TRBJ2-2 and V is TRBV12-3 or TRBV12-4, with D perhaps being TRBD1 or TRBD2 (5 bases each). The CDR3 totals 15 residues. Between the trimmed V and J ends, which lost 6 bases and 5 bases, there was a span of 16 bases. The CDR3 coding sequence is TGTGCCAGCAGCCGCTTCGGGACGCTGACCGGGGAGCTGTTTTTT. Translated, it gives CASSRFGTLTGELFF.

The chain uses TRBV29-1 and TRBJ2-7; weak D call: TRBD1 (6 bases). Trimming stripped 3 bases from V and 2 bases from J, with 8 bases between. The CDR3 is 12 amino acids. Germline assignment: CDR1 SQVTM and CDR2 ANQGSEA. The CDR3 nucleotides are TGCAGCGTTGAGTGGGGGCCCTACGAGCAGTACTTC. As protein: CSVEWGPYEQYF.

This clonotype was found once. The V and J genes are TRBV10-3 and TRBJ2-7, with D tentatively TRBD1 or TRBD2 (5 bases each). Germline lookup yields CDR1 ENHRY and CDR2 SYGVKD. The CDR3 is 12 residues long. V was cut by 11 bases and J by 0 bases, with 11 bases left in between. The CDR3 nucleotides read TGTGCCTCGGGACCAAGCTCCTACGAGCAGTACGTC. Encoded protein: CASGPSSYEQYV.

V and J are TRBV5-1 and TRBJ1-1; D is possibly TRBD1 (6 bases). CDR3 size: 16 residues. Trimming shortened V by 0 bases and J by 3 bases, and 15 bases separated the two germline ends. Per germline, CDR1 SGHRS and CDR2 YFSETQ. CDR3 in amino acids: CASSLEGVVPDTEAFF. The DNA for the CDR3 is TGCGCCAGCAGCTTGGAGGGGGTCGTCCCTGACACTGAAGCTTTCTTT.

This sequence joins TRBV5-1 and TRBJ2-3; TRBD1 matches 7 bases. From germline, CDR1 is SGHRS and CDR2 YFSETQ. CDR3 length equals 16 residues. J gave up 3 bases and V 0 bases, and 7 bases lay outside the gene matches. CDR3 in amino acids: CASSLGVGQPTDTQYF. DNA of the CDR3: TGCGCCAGCAGCTTGGGAGTGGGACAGCCTACAGATACGCAGTATTTT.

This clonotype was counted at least ten times. V gene TRBV5-5 combines with J gene TRBJ1-5, with 11 bases aligning to TRBD1. The J segment lost 6 bases and the V segment lost 4 bases, leaving 6 bases of the junction unmatched. Germline CDR1 SGHKS, CDR2 YYEKEE (reference sequence). The CDR3 has 15 residues. The CDR3 region is CASSVLGQGVQPQHF. DNA for the CDR3: TGTGCCAGCAGCGTTCTGGGACAGGGGGTTCAGCCCCAGCATTTT. Variable domain in full (rest from reference TRBV5-5 and TRBJ1-5): DAGVTQSPTHLIKTRGQQVTLRCSPISGHKSVSWYQQVLGQGPQFIFQYYEKEERGRGNFPDRFSARQFPNYSSELNVNALLLGDSALYLCASSVLGQGVQPQHFGDGTRLSIL.

The chain links TRBV12-3 or TRBV12-4 to TRBJ1-6, with D unclear. The V and J ends lost 3 bases and 14 bases respectively, with 14 bases between them. There are 13 residues in the CDR3. CDR3 amino acids: CASSLAYAAALHF. Here the CDR3 DNA reads TGTGCCAGCAGTTTGGCGTATGCCGCAGCCCTCCACTTT.